The source of this T cell receptor (beta chain) is a study of blood T cell repertoires in COVID-19. The assay was immunoSEQ multiplex PCR, and TCRdb's table has in-frame clones only and misses some. The sample has a few hundred thousand clones; approximately 91% are singletons. Unmatched junction bases numbered 7, after V lost 4 bases and J lost 4 bases. CDR3 length equals 17 residues. Germline values: CDR1 SGHTA, CDR2 FQGNSA. The sequence was obtained from a woman aged 18-29 years who had been exposed to COVID-19. The sample taken for sequencing was PBMCs or T cells enriched from blood (not recorded which). The rearrangement links TRBV7-2 to TRBJ2-3; 14 bases line up with TRBD2. The DNA for the CDR3 is TGTGCCAGCAGCTCCGGACTAGCGGGAGGTGCCGCAGATACGCAGTATTTT. This sequence encodes CASSSGLAGGAADTQYF.